The 14 T cell receptor beta chains below were found in one sample sequenced in a study of neurological immune-mediated disorders. The time point denotes: longitudinal time-point 2. Each CDR3 protein gets one entry after TCRdb re-called the 5' RACE reads with MiXCR. The sample has more than 30,000 distinct CDR3 sequences; about 13% are singletons. The sample was PBMCs. All receptors derive from a woman in her 40s in good health.

At least ten counts were recorded for this clonotype. The rearrangement links TRBV7-3 to TRBJ2-5; TRBD2 aligns across 9 bases. V lost 2 bases, J lost 1 base, and 11 bases stayed unmatched. The CDR3 covers 18 residues. Germline assignment: CDR1 SGHTA and CDR2 FQGTGA. The CDR3: CASSLWSLAGSIQETQYF. CDR3 DNA: TGTGCCAGCAGCTTATGGTCGCTAGCGGGATCTATCCAAGAGACCCAGTACTTC.

This clonotype was picked up many times. The V call is TRBV20-1, the J call TRBJ1-1; D unclear. From germline, CDR1 is DFQATT and CDR2 SNEGSKA (reference sequence). Between the trimmed V and J ends, which lost 5 bases and 0 bases, there was a span of 13 bases. This CDR3 has 14 amino acids. CDR3 sequence reads: CSARPARVNTEAFF. For the CDR3, the DNA is TGCAGTGCTCGACCCGCCCGGGTGAACACTGAAGCTTTCTTT.

This clonotype was seen many times. The gene calls are TRBV6-2 or TRBV6-3 and TRBJ2-3; D gene uncertain. The CDR3 extends over 16 amino acids. Germline V gene sequence: CDR1 MNHEY, CDR2 SVGEGT. Trimming cost V 5 bases and J 2 bases, with 17 bases left between them. DNA of the CDR3: TGTGCCAGCAGTGCCAGTAGGACCGGTGACACAGATACGCAGTATTTT. Amino acids: CASSASRTGDTDTQYF.

This clonotype was seen ten or more times. The chain couples TRBV14 to TRBJ2-1; 7 bases agree with TRBD2. The CDR3 length is 13 residues. The germline CDR1 and CDR2 sequences are SGHDN and FVKESK. The V and J ends lost 1 base and 12 bases, in that order; junction bases with no gene match: 6. CDR3 sequence reads: CASSQAIRGGQFF. CDR3 coding DNA: TGTGCCAGCAGCCAAGCGATCCGCGGGGGGCAGTTCTTC.

This clonotype appeared many times. V usage is TRBV10-3 and J usage is TRBJ2-7, with D unclear. Trimming took off 0 bases at V and 6 bases at J, with 18 bases between the two ends. In germline, CDR1 is ENHRY, CDR2 SYGVKD. This CDR3 has 16 amino acids. CDR3 DNA: TGTGCCATCAGTGAGTCGCGGTTGAGAAAACAATCCGAGCAGTACTTC. This codes for CAISESRLRKQSEQYF.

This clonotype appeared many times. The CDR3 sequence: CAITPEPGANVLTF. DNA for the CDR3: TGTGCCATCACTCCGGAGCCTGGGGCCAACGTCCTGACTTTC. This sequence joins TRBV10-3 and TRBJ2-6; D unresolved. Germline values: CDR1 ENHRY, CDR2 SYGVKD. The ends were cut back, 7 bases at V and 2 bases at J, with 9 bases in the middle. CDR3 length: 14 residues.

This clonotype came up many times. The chain has TRBV6-5 and TRBJ1-6; 8 nucleotides agree with TRBD1. The germline V gene has CDR1 MNHEY and CDR2 SVGAGI. The CDR3 spans 15 residues. The trim removed 6 bases at V and 3 bases at J, leaving 4 bases unmatched. CDR3 in DNA: TGTGCCAGCAGCACAGGGGGTCTCTATAATTCACCCCTCCACTTT. Amino acid sequence: CASSTGGLYNSPLHF.

In its sample, this clonotype was seen many times. V gene TRBV7-2 combines with J gene TRBJ2-7; 13 bases agree with TRBD2. The CDR3 length is 15 residues. V lost 5 bases and J lost 3; bases outside the gene matches: 4. CDR1 is SGHTA and CDR2 is FQGNSA in the germline V gene. CDR3 region: CASSPGLAGFYEQYF. CDR3 nucleotides: TGTGCCAGCAGCCCGGGACTAGCGGGATTCTACGAGCAGTACTTC.

This clonotype has at least ten counts. The genes are TRBV7-2 and TRBJ1-4, with 8 bases aligning to TRBD1. The CDR3 extends over 15 amino acids. V trimming: 5 bases; J trimming: 6 bases; junction bases outside the gene matches: 8. Germline values: CDR1 SGHTA, CDR2 FQGNSA. The CDR3 reads CASSLPGTGDEKLFF. The CDR3 nucleotides are TGTGCCAGCAGCCTACCCGGGACAGGCGATGAAAAACTGTTTTTT.

This clonotype has at least ten counts. V is TRBV4-2 and J is TRBJ2-5, with D possibly being TRBD2 (6 bases). This CDR3 region has 12 residues. Germline V gives CDR1 LGHNA, CDR2 YNFKEQ. The germline V and J ends were trimmed by 4 bases and 10 bases, with 13 bases remaining between them. The CDR3 is CASSLTSGIQYF. CDR3 nucleotide sequence: TGTGCCAGCAGCCTGACTAGTGGCATCCAGTACTTC.

The chain carries TRBV12-3 or TRBV12-4 and TRBJ1-1; no firm D call. The length of the CDR3 is 13 residues. V was trimmed by 6 bases and J by 3 bases, leaving 11 bases between them. Here the CDR3 DNA reads TGTGCCAGCAGCACCCAGAGAGACACTGAAGCTTTCTTT. Residues: CASSTQRDTEAFF.

This clonotype was detected many times. V is TRBV10-3 and J is TRBJ1-2; D perhaps matches TRBD1 (5 bases). The CDR3 length is 14 residues. V was clipped by 0 bases and J by 4 bases, with 9 bases between them. The V gene's germline CDR1 is ENHRY and CDR2 SYGVKD. The CDR3 coding sequence is TGTGCCATCAGTGAGTCGGGGCAGCCCTATGGCTACACCTTC. It translates to CAISESGQPYGYTF.

The table lists this clonotype with many counts. CDR3 DNA sequence: TGTGCCAGCAGCGTAGTACTAGCGGGTTACAATGAGCAGTTCTTC. This gives the protein CASSVVLAGYNEQFF. V usage is TRBV9 and J usage is TRBJ2-1; 9 nucleotides match TRBD2. Germline CDR1 and CDR2: SGDLS and YYNGEE. V shed 0 bases and J 4 bases; nucleotides not matched to a gene: 2. This CDR3 is 15 amino acids long.

This clonotype was seen ten or more times. The CDR3 protein is CASSPERGGYNEQFF. Written as DNA, the CDR3 is TGCGCCAGCAGCCCCGAGCGGGGAGGTTACAATGAGCAGTTCTTC. This chain joins TRBV5-1 and TRBJ2-1, with 7 nucleotides matching TRBD2. The V gene end was trimmed by 4 bases and the J gene end by 4 bases; junction bases not matched to a gene: 8. This CDR3 has 15 residues. Germline CDR1 is SGHRS and CDR2 is YFSETQ.